This TCR beta chain was captured by sequencing in a study of OX40 agonist ivuxolimab in advanced cancers. The assay was immunoSEQ multiplex PCR, and TCRdb's table has in-frame clones only and misses some. This sample carries 75,000 to 90,000 clones, about 87% of them seen once, and the ten largest clones take around 1.5%. The study, taken as a whole, reports: Averaged across samples, CD8+ T cells carried more expanded clones than CD4+ did. Circulating CD4+ and CD8+ T cells showed clonal expansion by week 6 at 0.1 to 3.0 mg/kg.

Patients who had autoimmune disease history or got systemic immunosuppression were left out. The CDR3 spans 15 residues. CDR1 is SGHAT, CDR2 FQNNGV, per germline. V shed 3 bases and J shed 1 base, with 12 bases lying between them. In regard to this clone: What it recognizes is unknown.

The sequence was obtained from an adult with an advanced solid tumor such as melanoma, head and neck, liver or kidney cancer. This chain joins TRBV11-2 and TRBJ2-5; D possibly uses TRBD1 or TRBD2 (5 bases each). The specimen was CD4+ or CD8+ T cells sorted from blood, collected in a trial of the OX40 agonist ivuxolimab. The CDR3 nucleotides are TGTGCCAGCAGCTTCTCCGGGACCACCCAAGAGACCCAGTACTTC. This translates into CASSFSGTTQETQYF.